A single sample is the source of the 31 T cell receptor beta chains below, sequenced in a study of post-analysis software for immune sequencing data. Study outcomes and limitations: When patients were compared with controls, a handful of TRBV segments were more frequent, TRBV5-6, TRBV5-1 and TRBV20-1 among them.

cDNA libraries of TCR beta carried unique molecular identifiers. TCRdb processed the PCR reads anew with MiXCR; each CDR3 protein has one entry. Altogether fewer than 600,000 distinct CDR3 sequences are present, less than 45% being singletons, with the ten largest covering roughly an eighth. The antigens of these receptors remain unknown. Sequences were obtained from blood. These receptors were collected from a girl between 10 and 17 years old with multiple sclerosis.

The rearrangement links TRBV6-2 or TRBV6-3 to TRBJ2-5, with a weak D call TRBD2 (5 bases). The CDR3 is 13 residues long. Germline V CDR1 and CDR2: MNHEY, SVGEGT. V lost 6 bases, J lost 5 bases, and 13 bases lay in between. The CDR3 is CASRYEDWETQYF. The DNA of the CDR3 is TGTGCCAGCAGGTACGAGGACTGGGAGACCCAGTACTTC.

The chain couples TRBV7-9 to TRBJ2-7, with a tentative D call TRBD1 (6 bases). V was pared by 4 bases and J by 3 bases, with 16 bases between. Germline loops: CDR1 SEHNR, CDR2 FQNEAQ (reference sequence). There are 15 residues in the CDR3. The CDR3 region has the DNA TGTGCCAGCAGCTCGTCAGGGGCTGGAGGCTACGAGCAGTACTTC. Translated, it gives CASSSSGAGGYEQYF.

The sample holds a few counts of this clonotype. J is TRBJ2-3 and V is TRBV27; TRBD2 aligns across 8 bases. After removal of 6 bases from V and 3 bases from J, the junction contained 5 bases not matched to a gene. The CDR3 has 14 residues. CDR1 MNHEY and CDR2 SMNVEV come from the germline V gene (reference sequence). The CDR3 coding sequence is TGTGCCAGCAGCCGCGGGACTAGAACAGATACGCAGTATTTT. This sequence encodes CASSRGTRTDTQYF.

This clonotype was picked up a small number of times. The J gene is TRBJ2-7, the V gene TRBV7-9; TRBD1 matches 10 bases. V shed 6 bases, J shed 2 bases, and the junction held 7 bases outside the gene matches. The CDR3 is 15 residues long. Germline CDR1 and CDR2: SEHNR and FQNEAQ (reference sequence). CDR3 in amino acids: CASSRIGQGAYEQYF. DNA of the CDR3: TGTGCCAGCAGTCGCATCGGACAGGGGGCCTACGAGCAGTACTTC.

This clonotype was counted once. V gene TRBV20-1 combines with J gene TRBJ1-1; D remains ambiguous. Trimming shortened V by 1 base and J by 4 bases, and 7 bases separated the two germline ends. Germline CDR1 is DFQATT and CDR2 is SNEGSKA (reference sequence). CDR3 length equals 12 residues. CDR3 in DNA: TGCAGTGCTAGAGGAGGGAGCACTGAAGCTTTCTTT. Translation: CSARGGSTEAFF.

In its sample, this clonotype was seen a few times. The chain couples TRBV20-1 to TRBJ1-5; no firm D call. The CDR3 length is 12 residues. Trimming took 4 bases from V and 4 from J, leaving 8 bases between them. The germline CDR1 and CDR2 sequences are DFQATT and SNEGSKA (reference sequence). The CDR3 DNA follows: TGCAGTGCTAAAAAGTTGAATCAGCCCCAGCATTTT. Protein: CSAKKLNQPQHF.

The chain carries TRBV5-1 and TRBJ1-3, with D unresolved. Germline V gene lookup returns CDR1 SGHRS and CDR2 YFSETQ. Between the trimmed V and J ends, which lost 2 bases and 2 bases, there was a span of 8 bases. The CDR3 loop spans 14 amino acids. The CDR3 region has the DNA TGCGCCAGCAGCTTAAGATCCGCTGGAAACACCATATATTTT. This sequence encodes CASSLRSAGNTIYF.

This clonotype occurred a few times. J is TRBJ2-7 and V is TRBV29-1, with D possibly being TRBD1 (6 bases). The V and J ends lost 7 bases and 5 bases respectively, with 12 bases between them. The CDR3 totals 11 residues. CDR1 SQVTM and CDR2 ANQGSEA come from the germline V gene. CDR3: CSADRGDEQYF. The CDR3 bases are TGCAGCGCGGACAGAGGGGACGAGCAGTACTTC.

This clonotype was observed once. This chain connects TRBV6-6 to TRBJ2-1, with 9 bases fitting TRBD2. This CDR3 contains 17 residues. Unmatched junction bases numbered 14, after V lost 6 bases and J lost 5 bases. From germline, CDR1 is MNHNY and CDR2 SVGAGI (reference sequence). The CDR3 DNA reads TGTGCCAGCAGCTCTCCGGGGAAAAGCGGGAGGAACAATGAGCAGTTCTTC. As protein: CASSSPGKSGRNNEQFF.

The chain couples TRBV4-3 to TRBJ2-1, with 12 positions matching TRBD2. The CDR3 covers 13 residues. Germline CDR1 reads LGHNA; CDR2 reads YSLEER. J was trimmed by 12 bases and V by 5 bases; bases with no gene match: 5. The CDR3 spells CASSSLAGGRQFF. In DNA form, the CDR3 reads TGCGCCAGCAGCTCACTAGCGGGAGGCAGGCAGTTCTTC.

The chain links TRBV27 to TRBJ2-1, with D hard to call. The J call may be in error: the DNA end matches TRBJ2-7 better. Germline V gene lookup returns CDR1 MNHEY and CDR2 SMNVEV (reference sequence). CDR3 length: 15 amino acids. CDR3 amino acids: CASSTAEWAYNEQYF. In DNA form, the CDR3 reads TGTGCCAGCAGTACCGCCGAGTGGGCCTACAATGAGCAGTACTTC.

The chain joins TRBV6-5 to TRBJ1-5, with unresolved D. Germline CDR1 and CDR2: MNHEY and SVGAGI. V lost 0 bases to trimming and J lost 1 base, with 13 bases between them. The CDR3 is made up of 17 amino acids. CDR3 sequence reads: CASSYSRETGSNQPQHF. CDR3 in DNA: TGTGCCAGCAGTTACTCGAGAGAAACGGGAAGCAATCAGCCCCAGCATTTT.

This sequence joins TRBV29-1 and TRBJ1-2; a possible D gene is TRBD1 (5 bases). V was clipped by 4 bases and J by 0 bases, with 9 bases between them. Germline lookup yields CDR1 SQVTM and CDR2 ANQGSEA. This CDR3 is built from 13 residues. The CDR3 coding sequence is TGCAGCGTTGGGCGACAGCCTAACTATGGCTACACCTTC. Translated, it gives CSVGRQPNYGYTF.

This clonotype occurred a few times. The chain recombines TRBV12-3 or TRBV12-4 with TRBJ1-5; no definite D call. This CDR3 has 13 residues. Trimming cost V 3 bases and J 4 bases, with 7 bases left between them. CDR3 sequence: CASSFSVNQPQHF. Written as DNA, the CDR3 is TGTGCCAGCAGTTTTTCGGTAAATCAGCCCCAGCATTTT.

The chain carries TRBV2 and TRBJ2-7; D perhaps matches TRBD1 (6 bases). CDR1 SNHLY and CDR2 FYNNEI come from the germline V gene. The CDR3 is made up of 13 amino acids. CDR3 bases: TGTGTCACCTCGCCGGACAGACTCTACGAGCAGTACTTC. Protein product: CVTSPDRLYEQYF. Together with reference TRBV2 and TRBJ2-7, the CDR3 gives the full variable domain: EPEVTQTPSHQVTQMGQEVILRCVPISNHLYFYWYRQILGQKVEFLVSFYNNEISEKSEIFDDQFSVERPDGSNFTLKIRSTKLEDSAMYFCVTSPDRLYEQYFGPGTRLTVT.

V gene TRBV20-1 combines with J gene TRBJ2-1, with D possibly being TRBD2 (5 bases). Trimming cost V 6 bases and J 2 bases, with 11 bases left between them. The CDR3 contains 13 residues. From germline, CDR1 is DFQATT and CDR2 SNEGSKA (reference sequence). In DNA form, the CDR3 reads TGCAGTGCCGAGGGAGCAACCTACAATGAGCAGTTCTTC. Its protein is CSAEGATYNEQFF.

This clonotype came up a few times. The rearrangement joins TRBV20-1 to TRBJ2-1; 10 positions match TRBD1. The ends lost 0 bases at V and 6 bases at J; junction bases unmatched: 2. Germline loops: CDR1 DFQATT, CDR2 SNEGSKA (reference sequence). CDR3 size: 14 residues. CDR3 sequence (DNA): TGCAGTGCTAGAGAGGACAGGGGGTTCAATGAGCAGTTCTTC. Its translation is CSAREDRGFNEQFF.

The chain combines TRBV12-3 or TRBV12-4 with TRBJ2-7; D is undetermined. This CDR3 has 15 amino acids. V was trimmed by 1 base and J by 2 bases, leaving 12 bases between them. The CDR3 sequence is CASSLDAVRAYEQYF. CDR3 nucleotides: TGTGCCAGCAGTTTAGACGCGGTAAGAGCCTACGAGCAGTACTTC.

V usage is TRBV12-3 or TRBV12-4 and J usage is TRBJ1-2; D is uncertain. The V gene lost 7 bases and the J gene lost 2 bases, with 8 bases spanning the gap. The length of the CDR3 is 12 residues. As DNA, the CDR3 is TGTGCCAGCAACCTGAACAACTATGGCTACACCTTC. Amino acids: CASNLNNYGYTF.

This clonotype was counted a few times. This chain connects TRBV7-3 to TRBJ2-3, with 8 bases fitting TRBD2. The CDR3 sequence is 15 residues long. V lost 4 bases to trimming and J lost 2 bases; unmatched junction nucleotides: 5. Germline lookup yields CDR1 SGHTA and CDR2 FQGTGA. The CDR3 here is CASSSGLAYTDTQYF. The CDR3 DNA is TGTGCCAGCAGCTCCGGACTAGCCTACACAGATACGCAGTATTTT.

The sample holds a few counts of this clonotype. The chain is built from TRBV6-2 or TRBV6-3 and TRBJ2-5, with D uncertain. CDR1 and CDR2 (germline): MNHEY, SVGEGT. V was cut by 7 bases and J by 7 bases, with 22 bases left in between. The CDR3 covers 15 residues. This CDR3 is CASTQVRDPRGTQYF. The CDR3 DNA sequence: TGTGCCAGCACTCAAGTCCGAGACCCTCGAGGGACCCAGTACTTC.

This clonotype has a handful of counts. The V call is TRBV5-1, the J call TRBJ2-3; D gene uncertain. The CDR3 spans 15 residues. Trimming removed 1 base from V and 2 bases from J, with 11 bases in between. CDR1 and CDR2 from the germline V gene are SGHRS and YFSETQ. The CDR3 region is CASSLTEYATDTQYF. The CDR3 DNA is TGCGCCAGCAGCTTGACAGAGTATGCCACAGATACGCAGTATTTT.

The CDR3 reads CATSREQGRNIQYF. The DNA for the CDR3 is TGTGCCACCAGCAGAGAACAGGGAAGGAACATTCAGTACTTC. This chain uses TRBV15 with TRBJ2-4, with D maybe TRBD1 (6 bases). V lost 0 bases and J 7 bases, leaving 10 bases between the germline ends. In germline, CDR1 is LNHNV, CDR2 YYDKDF (reference sequence). The CDR3 is 14 residues long.

V and J are TRBV5-1 and TRBJ2-5; TRBD2 matches at 8 bases. The CDR3 consists of 15 residues. The ends lost 4 bases at V and 5 bases at J; junction bases unmatched: 10. Germline V gene lookup returns CDR1 SGHRS and CDR2 YFSETQ. The CDR3 DNA is TGCGCCAGCAGCGCGGGGACTAGTGTTGCGGAGACCCAGTACTTC. Protein: CASSAGTSVAETQYF.

V and J are TRBV6-1 and TRBJ2-1; 7 bases align to TRBD2. CDR3 length: 15 amino acids. Germline loops: CDR1 MNHNS, CDR2 SASEGT. The junction had 11 bases not matched to a gene; V was cut back by 8 bases and J by 4 bases. CDR3 sequence: CASLFGGSGYNEQFF. The CDR3 coding sequence is TGTGCCAGCCTTTTCGGCGGGAGTGGATACAATGAGCAGTTCTTC.

This chain links TRBV5-1 with TRBJ2-1, with 8 bases identical to TRBD1. With 8 bases clipped from V and 6 bases from J, the junction kept 10 bases outside the gene matches. The CDR3 extends over 14 amino acids. Per germline, CDR1 SGHRS and CDR2 YFSETQ. The CDR3 region has the DNA TGCGCCAGTCACACCGGGACAGGTTTCAATGAGCAGTTCTTC. Amino acid sequence: CASHTGTGFNEQFF.

For this clonotype: Its ends do not fully match the called genes, so a read error is possible. The V gene is TRBV12-3 or TRBV12-4, the J gene TRBJ2-1; D may be TRBD2 (6 bases). This CDR3 is 14 amino acids long. In DNA form, the CDR3 reads TGTGCCAGCAGTTCAGCGACTAGGTACAATGATCAGTTCTTC. This codes for CASSSATRYNDQFF.

This clonotype was seen more than once but under ten times. The V and J genes are TRBV11-1 and TRBJ2-5; D call uncertain. The CDR3 spans 14 residues. From germline, CDR1 is SGHAT and CDR2 FQDESV (reference sequence). V was clipped by 5 bases and J by 2 bases, with 12 bases between them. This CDR3 is CASSQNNYQETQYF. The CDR3 DNA is TGTGCCAGCAGCCAAAACAACTATCAAGAGACCCAGTACTTC.

Concerning this clonotype itself: At one of its ends the junction is not consistent with the germline gene, which may arise from a read error. This chain's CDR3 is CASSYTISGTDYSEQFF. CDR3 sequence (DNA): TGTGCCAGCAGTTACACGATATCCGGGACGGACTACAGTGAGCAGTTCTTC. The chain uses TRBV6-5 and TRBJ2-1; maybe TRBD2 (6 bases). The CDR3 extends over 17 amino acids. CDR1 is MNHEY, CDR2 SVGAGI, per germline.

In the case of this clonotype: The junction departs from the called germline gene at one end, perhaps through a read error. The chain carries TRBV7-8 and TRBJ2-6; possibly TRBD1 or TRBD2 for D (6 bases each). Per germline, CDR1 SGHVS and CDR2 FQNEAQ. This CDR3 has 22 amino acids. CDR3 protein: CAGSLDTWGAGTPYSGANVLTF. Written as DNA, the CDR3 is TGTGCCGGCAGCTTAGATACTTGGGGGGCAGGGACTCCCTACTCTGGGGCCAACGTCCTGACTTTC.

The rearrangement uses TRBV12-3 or TRBV12-4 and TRBJ1-5; possible D gene TRBD1, 5 bases. V shed 5 bases and J shed 5 bases, with 16 bases lying between them. The CDR3 is 15 amino acids. DNA for the CDR3: TGTGCCAGCAGTACCCGGGCGGGGGTTGATCAGCCCCAGCATTTT. Translation gives CASSTRAGVDQPQHF.